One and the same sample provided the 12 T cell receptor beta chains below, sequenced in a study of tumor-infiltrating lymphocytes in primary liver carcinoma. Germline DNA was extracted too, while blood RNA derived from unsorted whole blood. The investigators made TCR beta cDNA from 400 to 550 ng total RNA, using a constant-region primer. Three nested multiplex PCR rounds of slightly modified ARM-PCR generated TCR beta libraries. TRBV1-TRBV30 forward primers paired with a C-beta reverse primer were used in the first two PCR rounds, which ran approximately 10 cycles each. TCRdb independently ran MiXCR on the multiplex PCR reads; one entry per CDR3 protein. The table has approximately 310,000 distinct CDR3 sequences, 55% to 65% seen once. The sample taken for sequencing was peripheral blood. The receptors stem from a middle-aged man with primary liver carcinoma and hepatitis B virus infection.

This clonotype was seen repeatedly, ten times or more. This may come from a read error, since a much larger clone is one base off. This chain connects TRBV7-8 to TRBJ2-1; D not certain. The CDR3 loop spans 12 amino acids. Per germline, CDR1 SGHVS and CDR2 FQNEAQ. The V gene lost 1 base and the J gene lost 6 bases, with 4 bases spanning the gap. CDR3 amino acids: CASSLGSNEQFF. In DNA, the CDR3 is TGTGCCAGCAGCTTAGGCAGCAATGAGCAGTTCTTC.

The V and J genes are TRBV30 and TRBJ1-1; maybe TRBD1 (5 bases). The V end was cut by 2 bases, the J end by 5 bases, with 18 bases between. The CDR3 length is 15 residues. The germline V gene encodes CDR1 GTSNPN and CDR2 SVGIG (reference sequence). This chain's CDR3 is CAWSSWGGKETEAFF. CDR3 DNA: TGTGCCTGGAGTTCCTGGGGGGGGAAAGAGACTGAAGCTTTCTTT.

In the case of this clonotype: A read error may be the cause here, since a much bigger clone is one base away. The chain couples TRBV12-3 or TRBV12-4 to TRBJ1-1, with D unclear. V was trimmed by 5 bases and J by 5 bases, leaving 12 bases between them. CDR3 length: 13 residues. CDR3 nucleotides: TGTGCCAGCAGTCCCCTCATGGCAACTGAAGCTTTCTTT. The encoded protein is CASSPLMATEAFF.

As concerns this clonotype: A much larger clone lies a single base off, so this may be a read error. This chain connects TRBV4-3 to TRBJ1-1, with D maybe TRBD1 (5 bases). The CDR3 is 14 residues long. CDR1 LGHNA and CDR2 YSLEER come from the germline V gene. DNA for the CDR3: TGCACCAGCAGCCAAGCGGAGAGGGGCACTGAAGCTTTCTTT. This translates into CTSSQAERGTEAFF.

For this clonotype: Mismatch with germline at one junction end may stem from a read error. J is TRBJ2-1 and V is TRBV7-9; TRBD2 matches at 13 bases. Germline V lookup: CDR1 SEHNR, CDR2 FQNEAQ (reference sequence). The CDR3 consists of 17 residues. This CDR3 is CASSFNQPGLAGNEQLF. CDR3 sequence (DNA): TGTGCCAGCAGCTTCAACCAACCGGGACTAGCGGGGAATGAGCAGCTCTTC.

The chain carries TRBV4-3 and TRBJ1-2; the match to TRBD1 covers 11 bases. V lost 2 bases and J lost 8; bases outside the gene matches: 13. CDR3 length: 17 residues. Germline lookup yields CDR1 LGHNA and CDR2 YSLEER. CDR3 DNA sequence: TGCGCCAGCAGCCAATGGGGCCCGGGACAGGGGGTCCAGGGCTACACCTTC. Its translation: CASSQWGPGQGVQGYTF.

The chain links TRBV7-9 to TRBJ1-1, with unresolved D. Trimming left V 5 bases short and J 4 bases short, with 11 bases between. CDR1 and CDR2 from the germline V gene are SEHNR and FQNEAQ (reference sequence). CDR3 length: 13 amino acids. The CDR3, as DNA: TGTGCCAGCAGCCCCACGACTTTCACTGAAGCTTTCTTT. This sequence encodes CASSPTTFTEAFF.

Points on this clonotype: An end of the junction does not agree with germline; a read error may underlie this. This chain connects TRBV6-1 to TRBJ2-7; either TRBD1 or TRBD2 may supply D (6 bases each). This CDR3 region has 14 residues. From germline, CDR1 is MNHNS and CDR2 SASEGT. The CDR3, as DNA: TGTGCCAGCACCAAAACCACGGGGGCCTACGATCAGTACTTC. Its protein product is CASTKTTGAYDQYF.

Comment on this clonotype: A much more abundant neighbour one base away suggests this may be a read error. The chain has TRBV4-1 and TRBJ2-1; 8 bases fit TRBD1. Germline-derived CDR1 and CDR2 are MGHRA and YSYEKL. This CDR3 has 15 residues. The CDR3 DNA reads TGCGCCAGCAGCCAAGTCGGACAGGGCGGGAATGAGCAGCTCTTC. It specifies CASSQVGQGGNEQLF.

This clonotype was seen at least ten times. The CDR3 loop is CASSQEQRYEQYF. The CDR3 DNA reads TGCGCCAGCAGCCAAGAACAGCGCTACGAGCAGTACTTC. V gene TRBV4-3 combines with J gene TRBJ2-7, with D hard to call. Trimming removed 0 bases at V and 3 bases at J, with 6 bases between. Germline values: CDR1 LGHNA, CDR2 YSLEER. The CDR3 sequence is 13 residues long.

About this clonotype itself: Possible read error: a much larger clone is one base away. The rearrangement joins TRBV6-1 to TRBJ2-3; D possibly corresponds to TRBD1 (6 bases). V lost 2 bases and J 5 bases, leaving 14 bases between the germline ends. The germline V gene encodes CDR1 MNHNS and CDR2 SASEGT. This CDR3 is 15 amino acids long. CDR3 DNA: TGTGCCAGCAGTGAATCGGCGCCAGGGGTAGATACGCAGTATTTT. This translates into CASSESAPGVDTQYF.

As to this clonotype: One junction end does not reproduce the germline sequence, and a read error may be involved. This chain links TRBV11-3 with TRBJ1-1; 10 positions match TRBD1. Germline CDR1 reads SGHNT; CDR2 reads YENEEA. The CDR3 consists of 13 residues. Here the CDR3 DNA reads TGTGCCAGCACCACTCGACAGGGGGCTGAAACTTTCTTT. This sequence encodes CASTTRQGAETFF.